This record looks at one T cell receptor (beta chain) sequence and its context. Measured with immunoSEQ multiplex PCR; TCRdb has only the in-frame clones, and not every one. The table records some 150,000 clones, roughly 88% of them present only once. The source of the sample is a study of T cell responses to AZD1222 COVID-19 vaccine. Per the germline V gene, CDR1 is SGHTA and CDR2 is FQGNSA. The CDR3 is made up of 15 amino acids. J was trimmed by 6 bases and V by 5 bases; bases with no gene match: 4. The rearrangement uses TRBV7-2 and TRBJ2-1; 13 bases map to TRBD2. This clonotype originated in an adult who received the AZD1222 COVID-19 vaccine. Sequencing used peripheral blood, obtained 28 days after the second AZD1222 dose. The CDR3 reads CASSILAGGPNEQFF. In nucleotides, the CDR3 is TGTGCCAGCAGCATACTAGCGGGGGGGCCCAATGAGCAGTTCTTC.